The 28 T cell receptor beta chains below all came from one sample that was sequenced in a study of blood T cell repertoires in COVID-19. TCRdb's copy holds only in-frame clones and misses some; the assay was immunoSEQ multiplex PCR. The sample lists approximately 300,000 clones, about 90% occurring once. The specimen sequenced was peripheral blood. The receptors were sampled from a woman aged 40 to 50 with acute or convalescent COVID-19.

The chain joins TRBV21-1 to TRBJ1-2; whether TRBD1, the table's D call, matches the DNA was not checked. TRBV21-1 is a pseudogene locus. CDR3 length equals 14 residues. CDR3 protein: CASSKTGVGYGYTF. CDR3 sequence (DNA): TGTGCCAGCAGCAAGACAGGGGTCGGCTATGGCTACACCTTC.

This sequence joins TRBV5-1 and TRBJ2-4; D is uncertain. The V gene lost 0 bases and the J gene lost 0 bases, with 4 bases spanning the gap. This CDR3 is built from 14 residues. Germline CDR1 reads SGHRS; CDR2 reads YFSETQ. The chain's CDR3 is CASSLGIAKNIQYF. CDR3 bases: TGCGCCAGCAGCTTGGGTATAGCCAAAAACATTCAGTACTTC.

The V gene is TRBV18, the J gene TRBJ1-6; unclear D gene. V shed 6 bases and J shed 0 bases, with 9 bases lying between them. The CDR3 loop spans 15 amino acids. Germline V gene sequence: CDR1 KGHSH, CDR2 LQKENI. This CDR3 is CASSRSSSYNSPLHF. The CDR3 bases are TGTGCCAGCTCCCGGAGCAGCTCCTATAATTCACCCCTCCACTTT.

The rearrangement links TRBV10-2 to TRBJ2-1, with a weak D call TRBD2 (7 bases). The CDR3 covers 15 residues. Trimming cost V 4 bases and J 8 bases, with 18 bases left between them. The germline CDR1 and CDR2 sequences are WSHSY and SAAADI. The CDR3 spells CASSGAKQGGDEQFF. DNA for the CDR3: TGCGCCAGCAGTGGAGCTAAACAGGGAGGGGATGAGCAGTTCTTC.

The V gene is TRBV24-1, the J gene TRBJ1-5; D is undetermined. V lost 9 bases, J lost 6 bases, and 17 bases lay in between. The CDR3 extends over 14 amino acids. The germline gives CDR1 KGHDR, CDR2 SFDVKD. The CDR3 bases are TGTGCCACCCAGTTGGAGGGTCCGGGTCAGCCCCAGCATTTT. It encodes CATQLEGPGQPQHF.

V and J are TRBV7-8 and TRBJ1-5, with TRBD1 matching over 9 bases. This CDR3 region has 13 residues. V shed 5 bases and J 6 bases; nucleotides not matched to a gene: 2. The germline gives CDR1 SGHVS, CDR2 FQNEAQ. CDR3 sequence reads: CASSRQGGQPQHF. CDR3 nucleotides: TGTGCCAGCAGCCGACAGGGGGGTCAGCCCCAGCATTTT.

V usage is TRBV2 and J usage is TRBJ1-1; D remains ambiguous. Germline lookup yields CDR1 SNHLY and CDR2 FYNNEI. The V end lost 8 bases, the J end lost 5 bases, and 12 bases lay between the germline ends. This CDR3 comprises 12 residues. This CDR3 reads CASRPTGTEAFF. CDR3 nucleotides: TGTGCCAGCCGACCCACCGGGACTGAAGCTTTCTTT. The variable domain in full, completed from reference TRBV2 and TRBJ1-1, reads EPEVTQTPSHQVTQMGQEVILRCVPISNHLYFYWYRQILGQKVEFLVSFYNNEISEKSEIFDDQFSVERPDGSNFTLKIRSTKLEDSAMYFCASRPTGTEAFFGQGTRLTVV.

This chain links TRBV5-1 with TRBJ1-2; unclear D gene. The CDR3 consists of 17 residues. Trimming left V 4 bases short and J 0 bases short, with 19 bases between. Germline CDR1 reads SGHRS; CDR2 reads YFSETQ. In DNA, the CDR3 is TGCGCCAGCAGCCCTAAAGGCTCGGGTCAGACTAACTATGGCTACACCTTC. Translated: CASSPKGSGQTNYGYTF.

This clone was counted a single time. The chain couples TRBV6-1 to TRBJ1-4, with 8 nucleotides matching TRBD1. V dropped 2 bases and J dropped 7; count of bases not matched to a gene: 12. The CDR3 covers 17 residues. Germline assignment: CDR1 MNHNS and CDR2 SASEGT. CDR3 in DNA: TGTGCCAGCAGTGAATCGGGTCGTGGACAGGGCCGTGAAAAACTGTTTTTT. Residues: CASSESGRGQGREKLFF.

V and J are TRBV4-1 and TRBJ1-6; possible D gene TRBD1, 5 bases. This CDR3 comprises 18 residues. From germline, CDR1 is MGHRA and CDR2 YSYEKL. The V and J ends lost 0 bases and 2 bases respectively, with 14 bases between them. The CDR3 coding sequence is TGCGCCAGCAGCCAAGATCGGGGGGAGAGGACCTATAATTCACCCCTCCACTTT. Translating it yields CASSQDRGERTYNSPLHF.

The V call is TRBV19, the J call TRBJ2-4; the D is unclear. Trimming left V 1 base short and J 7 bases short, with 5 bases between. CDR1 is LNHDA, CDR2 SQIVND, per germline (reference sequence). This CDR3 region has 12 residues. DNA for the CDR3: TGTGCCAGTAGTATAGGTTCGAACATTCAGTACTTC. Translated, it gives CASSIGSNIQYF.

The chain has TRBV6-6 and TRBJ1-1, with 9 bases lining up with TRBD1. With V trimmed by 5 bases and J by 0 bases, 7 bases remained unmatched. CDR1 and CDR2 from the germline V gene are MNHNY and SVGAGI (reference sequence). The CDR3 contains 16 residues. Here the CDR3 DNA reads TGTGCCAGCAGTCGGGTCGGGACAGGGCTGAACACTGAAGCTTTCTTT. Translated: CASSRVGTGLNTEAFF.

The V call is TRBV6-1, the J call TRBJ2-1, with D tentatively TRBD1 (6 bases). The CDR3 length is 14 residues. V lost 6 bases, J lost 7 bases, and 16 bases lay in between. Germline V lookup: CDR1 MNHNS, CDR2 SASEGT. Here the CDR3 DNA reads TGTGCCAGCAGGAGCCGGGACACGGCTAATGAGCAGTTCTTC. Residues: CASRSRDTANEQFF.

V and J are TRBV6-5 and TRBJ1-1; no definite D call. There are 11 residues in the CDR3. The germline CDR1 and CDR2 sequences are MNHEY and SVGAGI. Trimming cost V 6 bases and J 8 bases, with 10 bases left between them. CDR3 in amino acids: CASSRDGEAFF. The CDR3 coding sequence is TGTGCCAGCAGCCGTGACGGGGAAGCTTTCTTT.

This clone was seen once. The CDR3 here is CASSLWQGGMQDTQYF. The CDR3 DNA is TGTGCCAGCAGCTTATGGCAGGGAGGGATGCAAGATACGCAGTATTTT. V is TRBV11-2 and J is TRBJ2-3; 7 nucleotides line up with TRBD2. The CDR3 covers 16 residues. After removal of 2 bases from V and 5 bases from J, the junction contained 10 bases not matched to a gene. CDR1 SGHAT and CDR2 FQNNGV come from the germline V gene.

This clone was detected a few times. The chain links TRBV12-3 or TRBV12-4 to TRBJ1-2; D unresolved. The V gene lost 5 bases and the J gene lost 5 bases, with 9 bases spanning the gap. This CDR3 comprises 12 residues. The CDR3 protein is CASSRGGYGYTF. The CDR3 coding sequence is TGTGCCAGCAGTCGCGGAGGGTATGGCTACACCTTC.

V gene TRBV19 combines with J gene TRBJ2-1; TRBD2 matches at 7 bases. The CDR3 sequence is 15 residues long. In germline, CDR1 is LNHDA, CDR2 SQIVND (reference sequence). V dropped 4 bases and J dropped 0; count of bases not matched to a gene: 3. CDR3: CASSSRDYSYNEQFF. The CDR3 DNA follows: TGTGCCAGTAGTAGCCGGGACTACTCCTACAATGAGCAGTTCTTC.

The chain carries TRBV11-2 and TRBJ2-7; no firm D call. V dropped 3 bases and J dropped 2 bases, with 11 bases sitting between them. CDR1 SGHAT and CDR2 FQNNGV come from the germline V gene. The CDR3 has 14 residues. DNA of the CDR3: TGTGCCAGCAGCTTCCGGCGGCCTACCTACGAGCAGTACGTC. It specifies CASSFRRPTYEQYV.

This clone was observed a single time. The chain couples TRBV3-1 (or the pseudogene TRBV3-2) to TRBJ2-1; 12 nucleotides match TRBD2. The CDR3 runs 16 residues. V dropped 2 bases and J dropped 9; count of bases not matched to a gene: 8. Per germline, CDR1 LGHDT and CDR2 YNNKEL (reference sequence). CDR3 bases: TGTGCCAGCAGCCAACAGCTCGGACTAGCGGGGTCTGAGCAGTTCTTC. This codes for CASSQQLGLAGSEQFF.

V is TRBV11-2 and J is TRBJ2-6, with D hard to call. CDR3 length: 15 residues. Germline V CDR1 and CDR2: SGHAT, FQNNGV. V lost 2 bases and J lost 1, with 6 bases in between. The CDR3 DNA follows: TGTGCCAGCAGCTTATCCCTATCTGGGGCCAACGTCCTGACTTTC. This gives the protein CASSLSLSGANVLTF.

The chain recombines TRBV24-1 with TRBJ2-6; perhaps TRBD2 as D (5 bases). Germline V gene lookup returns CDR1 KGHDR and CDR2 SFDVKD. Trimming removed 3 bases at V and 0 bases at J, with 20 bases between. There are 20 residues in the CDR3. CDR3 nucleotides: TGTGCCACCAGTGATCCCCGTCCCTACGAGGGTAGCTCTGGGGCCAACGTCCTGACTTTC. It yields the protein CATSDPRPYEGSSGANVLTF.

The J gene is TRBJ1-2, the V gene TRBV19, with 10 bases identical to TRBD1. Germline CDR1 is LNHDA and CDR2 is SQIVND (reference sequence). V lost 5 bases to trimming and J lost 7 bases; unmatched junction nucleotides: 10. The CDR3 is made up of 15 amino acids. CDR3 region: CASSPQSGTGVGYTF. CDR3 DNA: TGTGCCAGTAGTCCTCAGTCCGGGACAGGGGTTGGCTACACCTTC.

The chain is built from TRBV4-1 and TRBJ2-2, with D unresolved. Trimming removed 6 bases at V and 5 bases at J, with 10 bases between. The CDR3 length is 13 residues. Per germline, CDR1 MGHRA and CDR2 YSYEKL. The CDR3 loop is CASSPPETGELFF. The CDR3 bases are TGCGCCAGCAGTCCCCCGGAGACCGGGGAGCTGTTTTTT.

This rearrangement joins TRBV19 to TRBJ1-5; TRBD1 matches at 8 bases. This CDR3 spans 15 amino acids. With V trimmed by 4 bases and J by 0 bases, 2 bases remained unmatched. CDR1 LNHDA and CDR2 SQIVND come from the germline V gene (reference sequence). The CDR3 coding sequence is TGTGCCAGTAGTAGGACAGGGAGTAGCAATCAGCCCCAGCATTTT. Its translation: CASSRTGSSNQPQHF.

This chain links TRBV19 with TRBJ1-4; 9 bases agree with TRBD1. Germline lookup yields CDR1 LNHDA and CDR2 SQIVND (reference sequence). Trimming at V came to 4 bases and at J to 5 bases, leaving 5 bases not matched to a gene. This CDR3 spans 15 amino acids. This CDR3 reads CASSTTGTGNEKLFF. CDR3 nucleotide sequence: TGTGCCAGTAGTACCACCGGGACAGGGAATGAAAAACTGTTTTTT.

CDR3 bases: TGCGCCAGCAGTGCTCACTCCGGGAGCACTGAAGCTTTCTTT. Encoded protein: CASSAHSGSTEAFF. This rearrangement joins TRBV10-1 to TRBJ1-1; no firm D call. The CDR3 extends over 14 amino acids. Trimming stripped 4 bases from V and 4 bases from J, with 13 bases between. CDR1 is WNHNN and CDR2 is SYGVQD in the germline V gene (reference sequence).

V usage is TRBV27 and J usage is TRBJ1-1; D is ambiguous. The V and J ends lost 3 bases and 2 bases respectively, with 7 bases between them. Germline V gives CDR1 MNHEY, CDR2 SMNVEV (reference sequence). This CDR3 contains 13 residues. The CDR3 coding sequence is TGTGCCAGCAGTTTTACACCCAACACTGAAGCTTTCTTT. This translates into CASSFTPNTEAFF.

This chain connects TRBV6-5 to TRBJ1-5; D remains ambiguous. The germline V gene encodes CDR1 MNHEY and CDR2 SVGAGI. The CDR3 runs 14 residues. V was cut by 6 bases and J by 5 bases, with 14 bases left in between. CDR3 in DNA: TGTGCCAGCAGCTCTCGGGGTCAGTATCAGCCCCAGCATTTT. Its protein is CASSSRGQYQPQHF.